Detailed here is one T cell receptor beta chain. At one of its ends the junction is not consistent with the germline gene, which may arise from a read error. Time point denoted: pre-treatment sample, taken before nivolumab and TIL therapy. The data derive from a study of TIL therapy for anti-PD-1-resistant metastatic lung cancer. The immunoSEQ assay was v3. Repertoires were generated with immunoSEQ multiplex PCR, while TCRdb's copy carries only in-frame clones and drops some. The repertoire holds tens of thousands of clones, with around 85% as singletons. The clonotype was recovered from a person aged 25 to 80 with non-small cell lung cancer. The source material was blood, sampled at baseline.

The CDR3 DNA reads TGTGCCAGCTCACAGTATGGTGGCAGGGGGATCTTC. As protein: CASSQYGGRGIF. V and J are TRBV18 and TRBJ2-7; TRBD1 agrees at 7 bases. This CDR3 comprises 12 residues. In germline, CDR1 is KGHSH, CDR2 LQKENI.